A selection of T cell receptor beta chains follows, all from one sample in a study of glioma-infiltrating T cells after dendritic cell vaccination. Sequenced by immunoSEQ multiplex PCR; TCRdb stores in-frame clones only, minus some. The table lists roughly 80,000 clones, over 85% of them singletons, with roughly 3.1% in the top ten. The specimen was blood, collected before dendritic cell vaccination. The receptor set was obtained from a human donor with glioblastoma. Each CDR3 is given with its conserved first and last residue. D genes are given only for firm matches. Not all rows give a size; the values are once, few, many and, for expanded clones, a class.

V	size	J	D	CDR3	DNA
TRBV7-6	NA	TRBJ1-3	TRBD1	CASSLGTGRNTIYF	TGTGCCAGCAGCTTAGGGACAGGGCGAAACACCATATATTTT
TRBV6-5	NA	TRBJ1-5	NA	CASSATRGGDTGHF	TGTGCCAGCAGTGCTACCCGAGGGGGGGACACAGGGCATTTT
TRBV7-6	once	TRBJ2-1	TRBD2	CASSYLASGSFEHEQFF	TGTGCCAGCAGCTACCTAGCCAGCGGGAGTTTCGAACATGAGCAGTTCTTC
TRBV6-6	NA	TRBJ2-5	TRBD2	CASCVAGSTQETQYF	TGTGCCAGTTGTGTAGCGGGCAGTACACAAGAGACCCAGTACTTC
TRBV6-6	NA	TRBJ2-7	TRBD2	CASRLTSGGSGEQYF	TGTGCCAGCAGATTGACTAGCGGGGGATCGGGCGAGCAGTACTTC
TRBV5-1	NA	TRBJ2-1	TRBD1	CASSLVPTGASGNEQFF	TGCGCCAGCAGCTTGGTCCCGACAGGGGCCTCCGGGAATGAGCAGTTCTTC
TRBV5-4	NA	TRBJ1-1	NA	CASTPVGGRNTEAFF	TGTGCCAGCACCCCGGTGGGGGGGCGGAACACTGAAGCTTTCTTT
TRBV5-1	once	TRBJ2-3	TRBD2	CASSLGGRAVYSDTQYF	TGCGCCAGCAGCTTGGGGGGGAGGGCCGTTTATTCAGATACGCAGTATTTT
TRBV5-1	NA	TRBJ1-3	NA	CASSLNQRGSGNTIYF	TGCGCCAGCAGCTTGAACCAGCGTGGCTCTGGAAACACCATATATTTT
TRBV13	NA	TRBJ2-1	TRBD2	CASREGAYNEQFF	TGTGCCAGTAGGGAGGGCGCATACAATGAGCAGTTCTTC
TRBV5-1	NA	TRBJ2-2	NA	CASTTGNTGELFF	TGCGCCAGCACCACCGGGAACACCGGGGAGCTGTTTTTT
TRBV4-1	NA	TRBJ1-4	NA	CASSQDSGWAEKLFF	TGCGCCAGCAGCCAAGATTCGGGGTGGGCGGAAAAACTGTTTTTT
TRBV2	NA	TRBJ1-3	NA	CASSAGLDTIYF	TGTGCCAGCAGTGCGGGGTTAGACACCATATATTTT
TRBV7-9	NA	TRBJ2-7	NA	CASSLEGGAGDEQYF	TGTGCCAGCAGCTTAGAGGGGGGGGCAGGGGACGAGCAGTACTTC
TRBV28	NA	TRBJ2-7	TRBD2	CASSPLAGASEQYF	TGTGCCAGCAGTCCACTAGCGGGAGCAAGCGAGCAGTACTTC
TRBV11-2	NA	TRBJ2-3	NA	CASTEGFGTDTQYF	TGTGCCAGCACCGAGGGATTTGGCACAGATACGCAGTATTTT
TRBV7-3	NA	TRBJ1-1	NA	CASSLMALAPGNTEAFF	TGTGCCAGCAGCTTAATGGCTCTAGCCCCTGGGAACACTGAAGCTTTCTTT
TRBV30	few	TRBJ1-2	NA	CAWTLRGEQGYTF	TGTGCCTGGACCCTCAGGGGAGAGCAGGGCTACACCTTC
TRBV5-1	once	TRBJ2-3	NA	CASSLREFRTDTQYF	TGCGCCAGCAGCTTGAGGGAGTTCCGCACAGATACGCAGTATTTT
TRBV19	NA	TRBJ1-5	NA	CASSMLRNQPQHF	TGTGCCAGTAGTATGTTGAGAAATCAGCCCCAGCATTTT